A single sample gave rise to the 5 T cell receptor beta chains below, sequenced in a study of Ad26.COV2.S vaccination and SARS-CoV-2 variants. Assay: immunoSEQ multiplex PCR; the TCRdb copy retains only in-frame clones and omits some. The sample consists of over 85,000 clones, 82% of them appearing once. The specimen comprised peripheral blood, sampled after recovery from COVID-19. These receptors were taken from a human donor who had recovered from COVID-19.

This clone turned up a few times. V is TRBV5-8 and J is TRBJ2-1; 9 positions agree with TRBD2. Germline V gene lookup returns CDR1 SGHTS and CDR2 YDEGEE. Germline trimming cut 4 bases from V and 7 bases from J; bases unmatched to any gene: 12. The CDR3 contains 16 residues. CDR3 sequence: CASSPYHSGRTNEQFF. The CDR3 coding sequence is TGTGCCAGCAGCCCTTACCATAGCGGGAGAACAAATGAGCAGTTCTTC.

This clone is a singleton in its sample. The gene calls are TRBV27 and TRBJ2-1, with 12 bases fitting TRBD2. Trimming cost V 6 bases and J 7 bases; bases outside gene matches: 7. Germline CDR1 and CDR2: MNHEY and SMNVEV (reference sequence). The CDR3 is 15 residues long. Here the CDR3 reads CASRILAGGQNEQFF. CDR3 coding DNA: TGTGCCAGCAGGATACTAGCGGGAGGTCAAAATGAGCAGTTCTTC.

V and J are TRBV5-8 and TRBJ2-7; a possible D gene is TRBD1 (6 bases). CDR3 length: 13 amino acids. Germline values: CDR1 SGHTS, CDR2 YDEGEE. V shed 1 base and J shed 13 bases, with 18 bases lying between them. The CDR3 bases are TGTGCCAGCAGCTTGTCGGTTCGGCAGGGGAAATACTTC. It is translated as CASSLSVRQGKYF.

This chain links TRBV19 with TRBJ1-5; D unresolved. This CDR3 has 14 residues. Per the germline V gene, CDR1 is LNHDA and CDR2 is SQIVND (reference sequence). Deletions cut 7 bases from V and 0 bases from J, with 10 bases between. The CDR3 reads CASTRRYSNQPQHF. In DNA form, the CDR3 reads TGTGCCAGTACTCGGAGATATAGCAATCAGCCCCAGCATTTT.

The chain is built from TRBV10-2 and TRBJ2-2, with 13 bases aligning to TRBD2. CDR1 and CDR2 (germline): WSHSY, SAAADI. CDR3 length: 22 amino acids. The CDR3 reads CTRLASVGHQRTSGSTTGELFF. The CDR3 bases are TGCACAAGGCTCGCATCTGTCGGTCACCAACGGACTAGCGGGAGTACCACCGGGGAGCTGTTTTTT.